Sequencing of this T cell receptor (beta chain) was carried out in a study of identical twins. Unique molecular identifiers were present on the cDNA, and a universal primer site came from template switching. Each CDR3 protein gets one entry after TCRdb re-called the 5' RACE reads with MiXCR. The table shows 550,000 to 800,000 distinct CDR3 sequences, with just over 7% occurring only once. A note on this clonotype: What it binds is not known.

This CDR3 is 12 amino acids long. CDR1 is SGHRS and CDR2 is YFSETQ in the germline V gene. The J segment lost 11 bases and the V segment lost 4 bases, leaving 6 bases of the junction unmatched. The study's findings and limits: There were fewer insertions in abundant cord blood beta clonotypes, but memory repertoires showed no such pattern. Diverse VJ usage suggested most zero-insertion clonotypes were not invariant T cells.

The sample was also linked to a second study, of yellow fever vaccine responses in identical twins.

The gene calls are TRBV5-1 and TRBJ2-1; 7 nucleotides align to TRBD2. The sequence was obtained from a woman aged 18-29 years in good health. Sequencing was carried out using PBMCs. The CDR3: CASSPPGRKQFF. The CDR3 nucleotides are TGCGCCAGCAGCCCACCCGGGAGGAAGCAGTTCTTC.